A selection of T cell receptor beta chains follows, all from one sample in a study of T cells in Graves' hyperthyroidism and ophthalmopathy. TCRdb ran MiXCR on the multiplex PCR reads and lists one entry per CDR3 protein. This table has about 620,000 distinct CDR3 sequences, 15% to 20% appearing once. Material: blood. The receptors were sampled from a woman aged 25 to 39 with Graves' hyperthyroidism. CDR3s include the opening cysteine and the closing phenylalanine or tryptophan. D genes are given only for firm matches. Clone size is given for some rows only: seen once, a few or many times, or a class if the clone is expanded.

j_call: TRBJ2-3; v_call: TRBV20-1; d_call: .; clone_size: many; cdr3_aa: CSARPISGPSIDTQYF; cdr3_nt: TGCAGTGCCCGACCCATTAGCGGCCCGAGTATAGATACGCAGTATTTT
j_call: TRBJ2-3; v_call: TRBV2; d_call: TRBD2; clone_size: many; cdr3_aa: CASSEARLAGGSTDTQYF; cdr3_nt: TGTGCCAGCAGTGAAGCGCGACTAGCGGGAGGATCCACAGATACGCAGTATTTT
j_call: TRBJ2-7; v_call: TRBV2; d_call: TRBD2; clone_size: few; cdr3_aa: CASTLAGESGEQYF; cdr3_nt: TGTGCCAGCACCTTAGCGGGCGAGTCTGGCGAGCAGTACTTC
j_call: TRBJ1-4; v_call: TRBV5-6; d_call: .; clone_size: many; cdr3_aa: CASTGGQSNEKLFF; cdr3_nt: TGTGCCAGCACGGGAGGACAGAGCAATGAAAAACTGTTTTTT
j_call: TRBJ1-1; v_call: TRBV9; d_call: TRBD1; clone_size: few; cdr3_aa: CASSVGVFRGGGSSDTEAFF; cdr3_nt: TGTGCCAGCAGCGTAGGAGTTTTTCGAGGGGGCGGCAGCTCCGACACTGAAGCTTTCTTT
j_call: TRBJ1-1; v_call: TRBV10-3; d_call: .; clone_size: many; cdr3_aa: CAISEVGTNTEAFF; cdr3_nt: TGTGCCATCAGTGAGGTTGGGACTAACACTGAAGCTTTCTTT
j_call: TRBJ2-1; v_call: TRBV20-1; d_call: TRBD2; clone_size: few; cdr3_aa: CSARDLREPYNEQFF; cdr3_nt: TGCAGTGCTAGAGATCTGCGGGAGCCGTACAATGAGCAGTTCTTC
j_call: TRBJ2-5; v_call: TRBV12-3/TRBV12-4; d_call: .; clone_size: .; cdr3_aa: CVSTPTAQETQYF; cdr3_nt: TGTGTCAGCACCCCAACGGCCCAAGAGACCCAGTACTTC
j_call: TRBJ1-2; v_call: TRBV6-2/TRBV6-3; d_call: .; clone_size: many; cdr3_aa: CASSYSEGIRYGYTF; cdr3_nt: TGTGCCAGCAGTTACTCGGAGGGCATCCGGTATGGCTACACCTTC
j_call: TRBJ2-4; v_call: TRBV7-8; d_call: .; clone_size: few; cdr3_aa: CASSLGQISVPIAKNIQYF; cdr3_nt: TGTGCCAGCAGCTTAGGGCAGATTTCCGTACCTATAGCCAAAAACATTCAGTACTTC
j_call: TRBJ2-5; v_call: TRBV4-2; d_call: .; clone_size: .; cdr3_aa: CASSQGGVVETQYF; cdr3_nt: TGTGCCAGCAGCCAAGGGGGGGTTGTAGAGACCCAGTACTTC
j_call: TRBJ2-1; v_call: TRBV7-9; d_call: TRBD1; clone_size: many; cdr3_aa: CASSLGQGRQEQFF; cdr3_nt: TGTGCCAGCAGCCTAGGACAGGGTAGACAAGAGCAGTTCTTC
j_call: TRBJ2-1; v_call: TRBV11-3; d_call: TRBD2; clone_size: many; cdr3_aa: CASSPWTSGSSYNEQFF; cdr3_nt: TGTGCCAGCAGCCCGTGGACTAGCGGGAGCTCCTACAATGAGCAGTTCTTC
j_call: TRBJ2-1; v_call: TRBV6-1; d_call: TRBD2; clone_size: many; cdr3_aa: CASSPWTSGAYNEQFF; cdr3_nt: TGTGCCAGCAGCCCTTGGACTAGCGGAGCCTACAATGAGCAGTTCTTC
j_call: TRBJ1-1; v_call: TRBV27; d_call: .; clone_size: many; cdr3_aa: CASRGWENTEAFF; cdr3_nt: TGTGCCAGCAGGGGGTGGGAGAACACTGAAGCTTTCTTT
j_call: TRBJ1-1; v_call: TRBV7-8; d_call: .; clone_size: many; cdr3_aa: CASSLESRLMNTEAFF; cdr3_nt: TGTGCCAGCAGCTTAGAAAGTCGGCTAATGAACACTGAAGCTTTCTTT
j_call: TRBJ2-1; v_call: TRBV10-3; d_call: .; clone_size: .; cdr3_aa: CAISDPGDDEQFF; cdr3_nt: TGTGCCATCAGTGACCCAGGAGACGATGAGCAGTTCTTC
j_call: TRBJ2-1; v_call: TRBV20-1; d_call: .; clone_size: .; cdr3_aa: CSAQGDEQFF; cdr3_nt: TGCAGTGCTCAGGGCGATGAGCAGTTCTTC
j_call: TRBJ2-7; v_call: TRBV20-1; d_call: .; clone_size: many; cdr3_aa: CSARRGYEQYF; cdr3_nt: TGCAGTGCTAGGCGGGGATACGAGCAGTACTTC
j_call: TRBJ1-2; v_call: TRBV6-1; d_call: TRBD1; clone_size: .; cdr3_aa: CASSRPGTGERNGYTF; cdr3_nt: TGTGCCAGCAGTCGCCCAGGGACAGGGGAAAGGAATGGCTACACCTTC
j_call: TRBJ2-7; v_call: TRBV20-1; d_call: TRBD1; clone_size: .; cdr3_aa: CSARGGQGYEQYF; cdr3_nt: TGCAGTGCTAGAGGCGGACAGGGTTACGAGCAGTACTTC
j_call: TRBJ1-1; v_call: TRBV7-2; d_call: .; clone_size: many; cdr3_aa: CASSLGNVNTEAFF; cdr3_nt: TGTGCCAGCAGCTTGGGCAATGTGAACACTGAAGCTTTCTTT
j_call: TRBJ2-3; v_call: TRBV28; d_call: .; clone_size: many; cdr3_aa: CASSLKRRGDTQYF; cdr3_nt: TGTGCCAGCAGTTTAAAGCGAAGAGGGGATACGCAGTATTTT
j_call: TRBJ2-3; v_call: TRBV18; d_call: .; clone_size: .; cdr3_aa: CASSPPRQASTDTQYF; cdr3_nt: TGTGCCAGCTCACCACCGAGGCAGGCTAGCACAGATACGCAGTATTTT
j_call: TRBJ1-5; v_call: TRBV18; d_call: .; clone_size: many; cdr3_aa: CASSPNQGNQPQHF; cdr3_nt: TGTGCCAGCTCACCAAACCAAGGTAATCAGCCCCAGCATTTT
j_call: TRBJ2-7; v_call: TRBV13; d_call: .; clone_size: few; cdr3_aa: CASSSGTWNEQYF; cdr3_nt: TGTGCCAGCAGCTCCGGGACTTGGAACGAGCAGTACTTC
j_call: TRBJ2-6; v_call: TRBV28; d_call: .; clone_size: many; cdr3_aa: CASSFLAGANVLTF; cdr3_nt: TGTGCCAGCAGTTTTTTGGCTGGGGCCAACGTCCTGACTTTC
j_call: TRBJ2-1; v_call: TRBV18; d_call: TRBD2; clone_size: few; cdr3_aa: CASSPGLGVGYEQFF; cdr3_nt: TGTGCCAGCTCACCAGGACTAGGGGTCGGCTATGAGCAGTTCTTC
j_call: TRBJ1-5; v_call: TRBV6-1; d_call: .; clone_size: many; cdr3_aa: CASRAGVGQPQHF; cdr3_nt: TGTGCCAGCAGGGCCGGGGTAGGTCAGCCCCAGCATTTT
j_call: TRBJ2-2; v_call: TRBV5-1; d_call: .; clone_size: .; cdr3_aa: CASSLVGRGSSGELFF; cdr3_nt: TGCGCCAGCAGCTTGGTAGGAAGGGGTTCGTCCGGGGAGCTGTTTTTT
j_call: TRBJ1-5; v_call: TRBV12-3/TRBV12-4; d_call: TRBD1; clone_size: once; cdr3_aa: CASRTGTASYQPQHF; cdr3_nt: TGTGCCAGTAGGACCGGGACAGCAAGTTATCAGCCCCAGCATTTT
j_call: TRBJ2-2; v_call: TRBV28; d_call: .; clone_size: many; cdr3_aa: CASSSPTPRRDTGELFF; cdr3_nt: TGTGCCAGCAGTTCTCCGACCCCCCGGCGGGACACCGGGGAGCTGTTTTTT
j_call: TRBJ2-1; v_call: TRBV24-1; d_call: TRBD2; clone_size: .; cdr3_aa: CATSGGRNEQFF; cdr3_nt: TGTGCCACCAGTGGCGGGAGAAATGAGCAGTTCTTC
j_call: TRBJ2-3; v_call: TRBV6-2/TRBV6-3; d_call: .; clone_size: .; cdr3_aa: CASSPPGRWSTDAQYF; cdr3_nt: TGTGCCAGCAGTCCCCCCGGGAGATGGAGCACAGATGCGCAGTATTTT
j_call: TRBJ2-1; v_call: TRBV24-1; d_call: TRBD2; clone_size: few; cdr3_aa: CATSDVAGEREQFF; cdr3_nt: TGTGCCACCAGTGATGTAGCGGGAGAACGCGAGCAGTTCTTC
j_call: TRBJ1-1; v_call: TRBV12-3/TRBV12-4; d_call: .; clone_size: .; cdr3_aa: CASSLFSEGKAFF; cdr3_nt: TGTGCCAGCAGTTTATTTAGTGAGGGGAAAGCTTTCTTT
j_call: TRBJ2-3; v_call: TRBV9; d_call: .; clone_size: .; cdr3_aa: CASSVFASSTDTQYF; cdr3_nt: TGTGCCAGCAGCGTATTTGCTAGCAGCACAGATACGCAGTATTTT
j_call: TRBJ2-7; v_call: TRBV6-2/TRBV6-3; d_call: .; clone_size: few; cdr3_aa: CASSYVSYEQYF; cdr3_nt: TGTGCCAGCAGTTACGTCTCCTACGAGCAGTACTTC
j_call: TRBJ2-1; v_call: TRBV7-3; d_call: .; clone_size: many; cdr3_aa: CASSRGSNEQFF; cdr3_nt: TGTGCCAGCAGCCGGGGGAGCAATGAGCAGTTCTTC